The rows below give T cell receptor beta chains drawn from one sample of a study of identical twins. MiXCR, run by TCRdb on the 5' RACE reads, gives a single entry per CDR3 protein. This table holds 500,000 or so distinct CDR3 sequences, approximately 15% found once. This sample also appeared in a second study, on yellow fever vaccine responses in identical twins.

Source material: CD4+ T cells sorted from blood. Receptor source: a woman aged 18-29 years in good health. Each CDR3 is given with its conserved first and last residue. A D gene is named only where the DNA matches it firmly. The size field is filled for only some rows; it gives once, few, many or a size class.

j_gene,abundance,d_gene,v_gene,CDR3aa,CDR3nt
TRBJ2-7,few,.,TRBV10-3,CAIRPADEYEQYF,TGTGCCATCAGGCCGGCAGATGAATACGAGCAGTACTTC
TRBJ2-1,.,.,TRBV29-1,CSEQTYNEQFF,TGCAGCGAACAGACCTACAATGAGCAGTTCTTC
TRBJ2-2,few,.,TRBV30,CARQATNTGELFF,TGTGCCCGACAGGCAACGAACACCGGGGAGCTGTTTTTT
TRBJ2-2,.,TRBD2,TRBV10-3,CAISAAGGNTGELFF,TGTGCCATCAGTGCAGCGGGGGGGAACACCGGGGAGCTGTTTTTT
TRBJ1-1,.,.,TRBV6-5,CASSNNVVNTEAFF,TGTGCCAGCAGTAACAATGTCGTGAACACTGAAGCTTTCTTT
TRBJ1-1,few,TRBD1,TRBV5-1,CASSSGQMNTEAFF,TGCGCCAGCAGCTCGGGACAGATGAACACTGAAGCTTTCTTT
TRBJ1-1,many,.,TRBV6-2/TRBV6-3,CASGRQTMNTEAFF,TGTGCCAGCGGACGACAGACCATGAACACTGAAGCTTTCTTT
TRBJ2-2,many,TRBD1,TRBV2,CASRDRRETGELFF,TGTGCCAGTAGGGACAGGAGAGAAACCGGGGAGCTGTTTTTT
TRBJ2-2,.,.,TRBV5-6,CASSVAGVTAGELFF,TGTGCCAGCAGCGTCGCAGGGGTGACGGCCGGGGAGCTGTTTTTT
TRBJ1-5,.,.,TRBV12-3/TRBV12-4,CASSLNVGLSSNQPQHF,TGTGCCAGCAGTTTAAACGTTGGGCTATCGAGCAATCAGCCCCAGCATTTT
TRBJ2-7,.,.,TRBV3-1,CASSQRGEQYF,TGTGCCAGCAGCCAAAGGGGCGAGCAGTACTTC
TRBJ2-7,.,.,TRBV7-2,CASSIVSYEQYF,TGTGCCAGCAGCATAGTATCCTACGAGCAGTACTTC
TRBJ2-1,.,TRBD2,TRBV24-1,CATSDFAGGEQFF,TGTGCCACCAGTGATTTCGCGGGGGGTGAGCAGTTCTTC
TRBJ2-7,.,TRBD1,TRBV12-3/TRBV12-4,CASRYNRDRVYEQYF,TGTGCCAGCAGATATAACCGGGACAGGGTCTACGAGCAGTACTTC
TRBJ1-3,few,.,TRBV7-6,CASSGGVGNTIYF,TGTGCCAGCAGCGGGGGGGTTGGAAACACCATATATTTT
TRBJ1-2,.,.,TRBV5-1,CASSLGKTNYGYTF,TGCGCCAGCAGCTTGGGTAAAACTAACTATGGCTACACCTTC
TRBJ2-3,few,TRBD2,TRBV11-2,CASSPSGRAETDTQYF,TGTGCCAGCAGCCCTAGCGGGAGGGCCGAGACAGATACGCAGTATTTT
TRBJ2-7,few,.,TRBV6-6,CASGFGDYEQYF,TGTGCCAGCGGATTCGGAGACTACGAGCAGTACTTC
TRBJ2-2,few,TRBD2,TRBV20-1,CSASKPGTSGIGELFF,TGCAGTGCGTCAAAACCCGGGACTAGTGGGATCGGGGAGCTGTTTTTT
TRBJ2-3,.,.,TRBV28,CASSLTGVKGTQYF,TGTGCCAGCAGTTTAACGGGGGTGAAGGGTACGCAGTATTTT
TRBJ2-1,.,.,TRBV20-1,CSATPGGGVSEQFF,TGCAGTGCTACCCCAGGGGGGGGGGTCTCTGAGCAGTTCTTC
TRBJ2-3,.,.,TRBV3-1,CASSHWRRDGGQAQYF,TGTGCCAGCAGCCATTGGAGGCGGGATGGGGGTCAGGCGCAGTATTTT
TRBJ2-3,.,TRBD2,TRBV3-1,CASSQDQLAGGADTQYF,TGTGCCAGCAGTCAAGATCAGCTAGCGGGGGGGGCAGATACGCAGTATTTT
TRBJ2-2,.,.,TRBV7-9,CASSETSFNTGELFF,TGTGCCAGCAGCGAGACTAGTTTCAACACCGGGGAGCTGTTTTTT
TRBJ2-4,.,TRBD2,TRBV28,CAGGGRQIDIQYF,TGTGCCGGGGGGGGGAGACAGATAGACATTCAGTACTTC
TRBJ2-1,.,TRBD2,TRBV6-1,CASSALTSGRLNEQFF,TGTGCCAGCAGCGCCCTGACTAGCGGGAGGCTCAATGAGCAGTTCTTC
TRBJ2-1,.,.,TRBV24-1,CATSGGGSSNEQFF,TGTGCCACCAGTGGGGGCGGGTCCTCCAATGAGCAGTTCTTC
TRBJ1-1,.,.,TRBV9,CASSVAFQGGAGDTEAFF,TGTGCCAGCAGCGTAGCTTTTCAGGGAGGAGCTGGGGACACTGAAGCTTTCTTT
TRBJ2-3,.,.,TRBV12-3/TRBV12-4,CASSKLLDTDTQYF,TGTGCCAGCAGTAAATTACTAGACACAGATACGCAGTATTTT
TRBJ1-1,.,.,TRBV7-9,CASSFLGSNTEAFF,TGTGCCAGCAGCTTCTTGGGGTCGAACACTGAAGCTTTCTTT
TRBJ2-1,.,TRBD2,TRBV29-1,CSVEAGGGSYNEQFF,TGCAGCGTTGAAGCCGGGGGGGGCTCCTACAATGAGCAGTTCTTC
TRBJ2-2,many,TRBD1,TRBV12-3/TRBV12-4,CASSMGQGGTGELFF,TGTGCCAGCAGTATGGGACAGGGTGGCACCGGGGAGCTGTTTTTT
TRBJ2-5,.,.,TRBV7-2,CASSLNGASETQYF,TGTGCCAGCAGCCTTAATGGGGCCTCAGAGACCCAGTACTTC
TRBJ2-1,many,.,TRBV10-3,CAISESGDGEQFF,TGTGCCATCAGTGAGTCCGGGGACGGTGAGCAGTTCTTC